This T cell receptor (beta chain) was found in a study of shared clonotypes between healthy human individuals. Generated by immunoSEQ multiplex PCR, the TCRdb table keeps only in-frame clones and is missing some. The sample consists of millions of clones, approximately 95% of them appearing once. The germline V gene has CDR1 SGHTA and CDR2 FQGTGA. The V and J ends lost 5 bases and 2 bases respectively, with 15 bases between them. This CDR3 region has 16 residues. This sequence was found in a man aged 18-30 years in good health. Some clones in this sample may be carry-over from other donors' samples. The V and J genes are TRBV7-3 and TRBJ2-2; D is possibly TRBD2 (5 bases). Sequenced material: naive CD4+ T cells from PBMCs. Subset meaning: CD45RA+ positively selected. The CDR3 nucleotides are TGTGCCAGCAGCCCTGTTCGAGCGGCAAACACCGGGGAGCTGTTTTTT. This sequence encodes CASSPVRAANTGELFF.